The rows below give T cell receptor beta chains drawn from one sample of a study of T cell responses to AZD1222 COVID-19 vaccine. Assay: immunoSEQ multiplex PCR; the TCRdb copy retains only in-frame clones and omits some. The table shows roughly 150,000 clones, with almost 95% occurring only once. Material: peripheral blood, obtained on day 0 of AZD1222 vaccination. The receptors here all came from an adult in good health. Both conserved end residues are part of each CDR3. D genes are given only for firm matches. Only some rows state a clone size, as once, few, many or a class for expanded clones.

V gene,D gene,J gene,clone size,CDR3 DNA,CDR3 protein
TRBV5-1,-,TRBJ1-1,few,TGCGCCAGCAGCTTGCGGTGGAACACTGAAGCTTTCTTT,CASSLRWNTEAFF
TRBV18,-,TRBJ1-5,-,TGTGCCAGCTCATTGGATTATAGCAATCAGCCCCAGCATTTT,CASSLDYSNQPQHF
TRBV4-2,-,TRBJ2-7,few,TGTGCCAGCAGCCAGGCCCTGCTCGGGGCGGCCTCCTACGAGCAGTACTTC,CASSQALLGAASYEQYF
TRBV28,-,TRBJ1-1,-,TGTGCCAGCAGCCAACCTGACAGCTTGAAAGCTTTCTTT,CASSQPDSLKAFF
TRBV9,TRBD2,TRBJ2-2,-,TGTGCCAGCAGCGTAGGGGGACTAGCAAACACCGGGGAGCTGTTTTTT,CASSVGGLANTGELFF
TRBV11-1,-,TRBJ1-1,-,TGTGCCAGCAGCTTAGGGACAGCGAACACTGAAGCTTTCTTT,CASSLGTANTEAFF
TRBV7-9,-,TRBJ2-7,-,TGTGCCAGCAGCTTGTCGACGGCTGCCGGGGAGCAGTACTTC,CASSLSTAAGEQYF
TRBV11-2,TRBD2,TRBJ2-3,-,TGTGCCAGCAGCTTAGATCGGGCGGGAGCTAGAGATACGCAGTATTTT,CASSLDRAGARDTQYF
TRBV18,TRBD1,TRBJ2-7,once,TGTGCCAGCTCACCACCGTACTCGGGACAGGGTGGCTACGAGCAGTACTTC,CASSPPYSGQGGYEQYF
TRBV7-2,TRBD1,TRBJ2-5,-,TGTGCCAGCCGGACAGGGGTAGAGACCCAGTACTTC,CASRTGVETQYF
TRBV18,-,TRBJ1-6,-,TGTGCCAGCTCACCACAGGTCCCCAGAGATTCACCCCTCCACTTT,CASSPQVPRDSPLHF
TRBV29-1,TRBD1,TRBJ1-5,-,TGCAGCGTTCGGGACAGGGGTAATCAGCCCCAGCATTTT,CSVRDRGNQPQHF
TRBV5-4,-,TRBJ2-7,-,TGTGCCAGCAGCTTGGGTGAAGCAGCCTACGAGCAGTACTTC,CASSLGEAAYEQYF
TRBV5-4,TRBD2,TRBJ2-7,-,TGTGCCAGCAGCTCCGGACTAGCGGTCTCCTACGAGCAGTACTTC,CASSSGLAVSYEQYF
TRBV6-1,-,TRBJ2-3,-,TGTGCCAGCAGTGACCTACCCCAGGGTGCGCAGTATTTT,CASSDLPQGAQYF
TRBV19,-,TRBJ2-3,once,TGTGCCAGTAGTCCGGGGTGGGATACGCAGTATTTT,CASSPGWDTQYF
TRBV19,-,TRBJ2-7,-,TGTGCCAGTAGTAGGAGGGACGGGTCCTACGAGCAGTACTTC,CASSRRDGSYEQYF
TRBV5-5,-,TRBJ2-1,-,TGTGCCAGCAGCTTGGTAGGGTTTGAGCAGTTCTTC,CASSLVGFEQFF
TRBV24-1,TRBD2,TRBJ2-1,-,TGTGCCACCAGTGCAACTAGCGGGGGAACCTACAATGAGCAGTTCTTC,CATSATSGGTYNEQFF
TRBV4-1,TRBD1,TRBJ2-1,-,TGCGCCAGCAGCCAAGATCGGCGGGCAGGGGGTCACAATGAGCAGTTCTTC,CASSQDRRAGGHNEQFF
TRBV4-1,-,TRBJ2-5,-,TGCGCCAGCAGCCAAGATGAGGGAGGGGGGGAGACCCAGTACTTC,CASSQDEGGGETQYF
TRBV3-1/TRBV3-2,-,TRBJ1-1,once,TGTGCCAGCAGCCAAAGGCACGAAGGAGGGGCAAATGAAGCTTTCTTT,CASSQRHEGGANEAFF
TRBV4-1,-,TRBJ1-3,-,TGCGCCAGCAGCCTGACGCATACAAACACCATATATTTT,CASSLTHTNTIYF
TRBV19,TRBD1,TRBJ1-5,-,TGTGCCAGTAGTTCTTTGACAGGGGCCCTCGCAAATCAGCCCCAGCATTTT,CASSSLTGALANQPQHF
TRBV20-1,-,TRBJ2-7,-,TGCAGTGCTAGTGGTCTCGTCTACGAGCAGTACTTC,CSASGLVYEQYF
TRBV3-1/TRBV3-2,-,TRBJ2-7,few,TGTGCCAGCAGCCAAGGGCCCCTACTCGTCGAGCAGTACTTC,CASSQGPLLVEQYF
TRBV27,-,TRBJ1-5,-,TGTGCCAGCAGATTGGACAGCTATCAGCCCCAGCATTTT,CASRLDSYQPQHF
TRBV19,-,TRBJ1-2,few,TGTGCCAGTAGTATAGAGGGCCCGGGGCGATACGACTATGGCTACACCTTC,CASSIEGPGRYDYGYTF
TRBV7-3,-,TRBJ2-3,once,TGTGCCAGCAGCTTATCGTCCCCAGTCACAGATACGCAGTATTTT,CASSLSSPVTDTQYF
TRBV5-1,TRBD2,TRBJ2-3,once,TGCGCCAGCAGCTTGGGTCTAGCGGGAGGCCGCACAGATACGCAGTATTTT,CASSLGLAGGRTDTQYF
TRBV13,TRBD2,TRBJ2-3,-,TGTGCCAGCAGCTTTAGGACTAGCGGGAGCCTAGAATTCACAGATACGCAGTATTTT,CASSFRTSGSLEFTDTQYF
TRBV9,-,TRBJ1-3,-,TGTGCCAGCAGCGTAGCCGCCGGACTGGGAAACACCATATATTTT,CASSVAAGLGNTIYF
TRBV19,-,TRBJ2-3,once,TGTGCCAGTACGGGTAGCGCCCGCACAGATACGCAGTATTTT,CASTGSARTDTQYF
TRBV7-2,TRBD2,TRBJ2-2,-,TGTGCCAGCAGCTTATCTCCCGGGGGGACCGGGGAGCTGTTTTTT,CASSLSPGGTGELFF
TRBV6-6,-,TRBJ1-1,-,TGTGCCAGCAGCCTAGTTGGGGGGTTCAACACTGAAGCTTTCTTT,CASSLVGGFNTEAFF
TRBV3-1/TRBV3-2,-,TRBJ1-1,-,TGTGCCAGCACCCAAAGAGGGCTCGGCACTGAAGCTTTCTTT,CASTQRGLGTEAFF
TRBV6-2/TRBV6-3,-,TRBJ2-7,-,TGTGCCAGCAGCCCCCTCTCTTGGGGCGAGCAGTACTTC,CASSPLSWGEQYF
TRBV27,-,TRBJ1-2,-,TGTGCCAGCAGCACTCTGGGGGCCTATGGCTACACCTTC,CASSTLGAYGYTF
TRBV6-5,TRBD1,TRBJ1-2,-,TGTGCCAGCAGATACCTGGGACAGTACTATGGCTACACCTTC,CASRYLGQYYGYTF
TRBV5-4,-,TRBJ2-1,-,TGTGCCAGCAGCTTGGGCGGGGGCGGGGGCAATGAGCAGTTCTTC,CASSLGGGGGNEQFF
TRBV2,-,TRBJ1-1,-,TGTGCCAGCAGGAGGGGCTCGAACACTGAAGCTTTCTTT,CASRRGSNTEAFF
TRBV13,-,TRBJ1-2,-,TGTGCCAGCAGCTTAGGCCTTGCGTCTAGGCGGGGCTACACCTTC,CASSLGLASRRGYTF
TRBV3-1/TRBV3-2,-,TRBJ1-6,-,TGTGCCAGCAGCCAAGGTCAGGCAGGGCATTCACCCCTCCACTTT,CASSQGQAGHSPLHF
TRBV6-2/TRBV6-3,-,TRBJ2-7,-,TGTGCCAGCAGTACGACCCAGAGGGAGCAGTACTTC,CASSTTQREQYF
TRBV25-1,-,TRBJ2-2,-,TGTGCCAGCAGTCCTTTCAGAATCACCGGGGAGCTGTTTTTT,CASSPFRITGELFF
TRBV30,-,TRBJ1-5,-,TGTGCCTGGAGTGTACTAGTGGGAGATCAGCCCCAGCATTTT,CAWSVLVGDQPQHF